One sample yielded the 14 T cell receptor beta chains listed below, sequenced in a study of T-cell memory formation after mild COVID-19. TCRdb reprocessed the 5' RACE reads via MiXCR and lists one record per CDR3 protein. Of tens of thousands of distinct CDR3 sequences listed, about 12% are singletons. Sequencing used PBMCs or a T cell subset sorted from them (not recorded which). The receptors originated from an adult woman who had mild COVID-19 (a few samples of this study predate the infection). Cell type and time point are not known.

J is TRBJ1-1 and V is TRBV29-1; no clear D gene. V was trimmed by 1 base and J by 3 bases, leaving 3 bases between them. Germline values: CDR1 SQVTM, CDR2 ANQGSEA. The length of the CDR3 is 11 residues. CDR3 DNA sequence: TGCAGCGTTGAAGTAGACACTGAAGCTTTCTTT. This encodes CSVEVDTEAFF.

The table lists this clonotype with a few counts. The chain uses TRBV15 and TRBJ2-7; D remains unclear. Per germline, CDR1 LNHNV and CDR2 YYDKDF (reference sequence). The length of the CDR3 is 11 residues. V was trimmed by 1 base and J by 4 bases, leaving 2 bases between them. The CDR3 DNA reads as TGTGCCACCAGCAGAGGGTACGAGCAGTACTTC. It encodes CATSRGYEQYF.

The chain uses TRBV9 and TRBJ1-1; D gene ambiguous. The CDR3 has 13 residues. Trimming cost V 3 bases and J 4 bases, with 10 bases left between them. In germline, CDR1 is SGDLS, CDR2 YYNGEE. CDR3 in amino acids: CASSAWEGTEAFF. Here the CDR3 DNA reads TGTGCCAGCAGCGCCTGGGAGGGCACTGAAGCTTTCTTT.

This clonotype showed up just a few times. V is TRBV7-6 and J is TRBJ2-7; D is unclear. Deletions cut 5 bases from V and 3 bases from J, with 14 bases between. Germline V gene data show CDR1 as SGHVS and CDR2 as FNYEAQ. The CDR3 contains 14 residues. The CDR3 DNA follows: TGTGCCAGCAGCCCATCCGGCAGGCACTACGAGCAGTACTTC. Its translation is CASSPSGRHYEQYF.

The chain recombines TRBV4-2 with TRBJ2-1, with a tentative D call TRBD1 (5 bases). The CDR3 has 14 residues. The germline V gene encodes CDR1 LGHNA and CDR2 YNFKEQ. V was pared by 0 bases and J by 6 bases, with 9 bases between. The DNA of the CDR3 is TGTGCCAGCAGCCAAGAAGAAGGGGTCAATGAGCAGTTCTTC. Its translation: CASSQEEGVNEQFF.

The chain couples TRBV19 to TRBJ2-1; 7 bases line up with TRBD1. The J segment lost 12 bases and the V segment lost 2 bases, leaving 13 bases of the junction unmatched. In germline, CDR1 is LNHDA, CDR2 SQIVND (reference sequence). The CDR3 is made up of 15 amino acids. This chain's CDR3 is CASSILPNDRVGQFF. The CDR3 region has the DNA TGTGCCAGTAGTATACTTCCGAATGACAGGGTGGGGCAGTTCTTC. Using reference TRBV19 and TRBJ2-1 for the parts outside the CDR3, the full variable domain is DGGITQSPKYLFRKEGQNVTLSCEQNLNHDAMYWYRQDPGQGLRLIYYSQIVNDFQKGDIAEGYSVSREKKESFPLTVTSAQKNPTAFYLCASSILPNDRVGQFFGPGTRLTVL.

The chain uses TRBV15 and TRBJ2-1; a possible D gene is TRBD2 (5 bases). The V gene's germline CDR1 is LNHNV and CDR2 YYDKDF (reference sequence). This CDR3 region has 12 residues. V was shortened by 5 bases and J by 12 bases, with 14 bases between the two germline ends. The CDR3 reads CATSGSAAGQFF. CDR3 nucleotide sequence: TGTGCCACCAGCGGTAGCGCAGCAGGGCAGTTCTTC.

The rearrangement links TRBV4-2 to TRBJ2-5; 7 bases line up with TRBD2. V trimming: 0 bases; J trimming: 1 base; junction bases outside the gene matches: 5. The CDR3 sequence is 16 residues long. The germline gives CDR1 LGHNA, CDR2 YNFKEQ. CDR3 amino acids: CASSQDPAGIQETQYF. As DNA, the CDR3 is TGTGCCAGCAGCCAAGACCCAGCGGGGATCCAAGAGACCCAGTACTTC.

On this clonotype: One end of the junction is discordant with germline, which a read error may explain. This sequence joins TRBV27 and TRBJ2-1; 11 bases are a match to TRBD2. CDR3 length: 14 amino acids. In germline, CDR1 is MNHEY, CDR2 SMNVEV (reference sequence). CDR3 nucleotides: TGTGACAGCAGTTCGGGACTAGCGGCACAGGAGCAGTTCTTC. It yields the protein CDSSSGLAAQEQFF.

This clonotype was seen a handful of times. The chain couples TRBV5-8 to TRBJ1-2, with D maybe TRBD1 (6 bases). Germline CDR1 reads SGHTS; CDR2 reads YDEGEE. Trimming shortened V by 0 bases and J by 10 bases, and 22 bases separated the two germline ends. The CDR3 is 16 residues long. CDR3 amino acids: CASSLGTERYRRDYTF. In nucleotides, the CDR3 is TGTGCCAGCAGCTTGGGGACAGAGCGGTATCGGCGCGACTACACCTTC.

The CDR3 nucleotides read TGTGCCAGCAGCTCGTACTCGGTTTCTGTCGCAGATACGCAGTATTTT. Translating gives CASSSYSVSVADTQYF. This rearrangement joins TRBV9 to TRBJ2-3; no clear D gene. V lost 4 bases and J lost 4, with 19 bases in between. The CDR3 covers 16 residues. Germline values: CDR1 SGDLS, CDR2 YYNGEE.

Only a few counts were recorded for this clonotype. CDR3 nucleotide sequence: TGTGCCACCAGTGATTTTGCTAGCGGGAGGGAAACGTCGGAGACCCAGTACTTC. Amino acid sequence: CATSDFASGRETSETQYF. V and J are TRBV24-1 and TRBJ2-5, with 12 positions matching TRBD2. This CDR3 is 18 amino acids long. V lost 1 base and J lost 5; bases outside the gene matches: 10. In germline, CDR1 is KGHDR, CDR2 SFDVKD.

This clonotype was counted only a few times. The chain links TRBV11-2 to TRBJ2-7; no firm D call. CDR1 is SGHAT, CDR2 FQNNGV, per germline. The CDR3 runs 12 residues. Deletions cut 4 bases from V and 3 bases from J, with 7 bases between. The CDR3 nucleotides are TGTGCCAGCAGCTCCGAAGACTACGAGCAGTACTTC. It codes for CASSSEDYEQYF. The full variable domain, its missing parts supplied by reference TRBV11-2 and TRBJ2-7, is EAGVAQSPRYKIIEKRQSVAFWCNPISGHATLYWYQQILGQGPKLLIQFQNNGVVDDSQLPKDRFSAERLKGVDSTLKIQPAKLEDSAVYLCASSSEDYEQYFGPGTRLTVT.

This clonotype was seen a handful of times. This chain connects TRBV29-1 to TRBJ2-7; 7 nucleotides match TRBD1. From germline, CDR1 is SQVTM and CDR2 ANQGSEA. There are 15 residues in the CDR3. After removal of 2 bases from V and 3 bases from J, the junction contained 10 bases not matched to a gene. This chain's CDR3 is CSVEFGADRVYEQYF. DNA for the CDR3: TGCAGCGTTGAATTTGGGGCCGACAGGGTCTACGAGCAGTACTTC.